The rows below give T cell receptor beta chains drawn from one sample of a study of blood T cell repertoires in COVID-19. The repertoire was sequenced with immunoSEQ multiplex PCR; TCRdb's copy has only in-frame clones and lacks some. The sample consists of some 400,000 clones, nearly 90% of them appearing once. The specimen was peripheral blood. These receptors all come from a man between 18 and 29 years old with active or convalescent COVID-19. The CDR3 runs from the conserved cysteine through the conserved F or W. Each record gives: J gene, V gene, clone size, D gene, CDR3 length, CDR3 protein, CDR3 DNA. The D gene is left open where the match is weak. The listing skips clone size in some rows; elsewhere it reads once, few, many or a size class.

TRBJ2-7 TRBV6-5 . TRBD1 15 CASSPRDSNYYEQYF TGTGCCAGCAGCCCCCGGGACAGTAACTACTACGAGCAGTACTTC
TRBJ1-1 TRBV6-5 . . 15 CASSYSGRRNTEAFF TGTGCCAGCAGTTATTCAGGGAGGCGGAACACTGAAGCTTTCTTT
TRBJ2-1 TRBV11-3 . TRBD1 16 CASSLGRQGSLDEQFF TGTGCCAGCAGCTTAGGCAGACAGGGGTCATTGGATGAGCAGTTCTTC
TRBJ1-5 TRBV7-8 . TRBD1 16 CASSSSQGVKNQPQHF TGTGCCAGCAGCTCGTCCCAGGGGGTGAAGAATCAGCCCCAGCATTTT
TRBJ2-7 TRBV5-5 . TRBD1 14 CASSYGQGANEQYF TGTGCCAGCAGTTACGGACAGGGGGCCAACGAGCAGTACTTC
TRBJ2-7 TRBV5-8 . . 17 CASSLVYPGPNTYEQYF TGTGCCAGCAGCTTGGTTTACCCAGGTCCGAATACCTACGAGCAGTACTTC
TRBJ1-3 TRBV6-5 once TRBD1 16 CASSYGGQGGGNTIYF TGTGCCAGCAGTTACGGGGGACAGGGCGGTGGAAACACCATATATTTT
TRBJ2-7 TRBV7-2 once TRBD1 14 CASRGDRDAYEQYF TGTGCCAGCAGGGGGGACAGGGACGCCTACGAGCAGTACTTC
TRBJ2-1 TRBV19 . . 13 CASSPNSYNEQFF TGTGCCAGTAGTCCTAACTCCTACAATGAGCAGTTCTTC
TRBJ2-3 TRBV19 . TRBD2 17 CASSPSSGGSGGDTQYF TGTGCCAGTAGTCCATCGTCGGGTGGTTCGGGGGGTGATACGCAGTATTTT
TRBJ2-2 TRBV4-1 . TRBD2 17 CASSPKGTSGNTGELFF TGCGCCAGCAGCCCAAAGGGTACTAGCGGAAACACCGGGGAGCTGTTTTTT
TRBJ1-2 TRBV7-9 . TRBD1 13 CASEGAPDYGYTF TGTGCCAGCGAGGGGGCGCCTGACTATGGCTACACCTTC
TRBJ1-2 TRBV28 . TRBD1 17 CASSSPGQGELYYGYTF TGTGCCAGCAGTTCCCCGGGACAGGGGGAGCTCTACTATGGCTACACCTTC
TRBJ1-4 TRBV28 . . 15 CASTSSGSTMKGLFF TGTGCCAGCACATCGTCCGGGAGCACGATGAAGGGACTGTTTTTT
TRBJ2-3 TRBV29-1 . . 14 CSVEGGRPADTQYF TGCAGCGTTGAAGGTGGGAGGCCCGCAGATACGCAGTATTTT
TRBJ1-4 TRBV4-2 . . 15 CASSQDPATNEKLFF TGTGCCAGCAGCCAAGATCCTGCAACTAATGAAAAACTGTTTTTT
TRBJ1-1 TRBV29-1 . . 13 CSATQQLNTEAFF TGCAGCGCCACACAGCAGCTGAACACTGAAGCTTTCTTT
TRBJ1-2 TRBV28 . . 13 CASRAGAGYGYTF TGTGCCAGCAGAGCGGGGGCGGGCTATGGCTACACCTTC
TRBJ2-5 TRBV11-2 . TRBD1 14 CASSQGQGVETQYF TGTGCCAGCAGCCAGGGACAGGGTGTAGAGACCCAGTACTTC
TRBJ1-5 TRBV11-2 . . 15 CASSAEGHENQPQHF TGTGCCAGCAGCGCCGAGGGACATGAAAATCAGCCCCAGCATTTT
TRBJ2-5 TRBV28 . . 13 CASSTGSQETQYF TGTGCCAGCAGTACAGGATCCCAAGAGACCCAGTACTTC
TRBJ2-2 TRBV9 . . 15 CASSPQLGGTGELFF TGTGCCAGCAGCCCCCAGTTAGGGGGCACCGGGGAGCTGTTTTTT
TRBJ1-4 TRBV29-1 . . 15 CSVEDQGILREKLFF TGCAGCGTTGAAGATCAGGGTATCTTGCGTGAAAAACTGTTTTTT
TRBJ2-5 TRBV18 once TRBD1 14 CASAETGFQETQYF TGTGCCAGCGCAGAGACAGGGTTCCAAGAGACCCAGTACTTC
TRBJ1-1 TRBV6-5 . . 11 CASGLTGGSFF TGTGCCAGCGGGTTGACAGGCGGATCTTTCTTT
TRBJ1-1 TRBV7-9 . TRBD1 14 CALADRGVNTEAFF TGTGCCTTAGCGGACAGGGGGGTCAACACTGAAGCTTTCTTT
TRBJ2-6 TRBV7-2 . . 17 CASSLEGRASGANVLTF TGTGCCAGCAGCTTGGAGGGACGGGCCTCTGGGGCCAACGTGCTGACTTTC
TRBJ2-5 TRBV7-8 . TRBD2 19 CASSQGLAGGIAYQETQYF TGTGCCAGCAGCCAGGGACTAGCGGGAGGTATAGCGTACCAAGAGACCCAGTACTTC
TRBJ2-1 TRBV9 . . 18 CASSVASEQTRKYNEQFF TGTGCCAGCAGCGTAGCATCAGAACAGACCCGAAAATACAATGAGCAGTTCTTC